Each of the 14 T cell receptor beta chains below was sequenced from the same sample in a study of cytomegalovirus exposure and HLA in healthy donors. Researchers ran the PCR with 60 Vbeta and 13 Jbeta primers. The method was immunoSEQ multiplex PCR; TCRdb's version includes in-frame clones alone and lacks a portion of them. The repertoire table contains about 130,000 clones. Input material: PBMCs. These receptors were obtained from a woman aged 40 to 55 in good health and CMV-seropositive.

The rearrangement joins TRBV18 to TRBJ2-1, with D perhaps matching TRBD2 (6 bases). Germline-derived CDR1 and CDR2 are KGHSH and LQKENI. The CDR3 is made up of 14 amino acids. Trimming took off 4 bases at V and 9 bases at J, with 16 bases between the two ends. The CDR3 reads CASSLGGKVGEQFF. DNA of the CDR3: TGTGCCAGCTCACTAGGCGGGAAGGTCGGTGAGCAGTTCTTC.

This chain joins TRBV5-1 and TRBJ2-7, with 9 bases matching TRBD1. Germline-derived CDR1 and CDR2 are SGHRS and YFSETQ. The CDR3 totals 14 residues. After removal of 2 bases from V and 4 bases from J, the junction contained 4 bases not matched to a gene. CDR3 loop: CASSFAGQGYEQYF. DNA for the CDR3: TGCGCCAGCAGCTTCGCGGGACAGGGTTACGAGCAGTACTTC. Complete variable domain (other parts from reference TRBV5-1 and TRBJ2-7): KAGVTQTPRYLIKTRGQQVTLSCSPISGHRSVSWYQQTPGQGLQFLFEYFSETQRNKGNFPGRFSGRQFSNSRSEMNVSTLELGDSALYLCASSFAGQGYEQYFGPGTRLTVT.

CDR3 DNA: TGCGCCAGCAGAGATACAGGGTTGGAGACCCAGTACTTC. Protein sequence: CASRDTGLETQYF. The rearrangement links TRBV5-1 to TRBJ2-5; tentative D call: TRBD1 (6 bases). Germline CDR1 is SGHRS and CDR2 is YFSETQ. CDR3 length: 13 residues. Trimming took 5 bases from V and 5 from J, leaving 13 bases between them.

This chain joins TRBV28 and TRBJ2-1; weak D call: TRBD2 (5 bases). Germline V gene lookup returns CDR1 MDHEN and CDR2 SYDVKM. The germline V and J ends were trimmed by 4 bases and 12 bases, with 16 bases remaining between them. The CDR3 loop spans 13 amino acids. CDR3 sequence: CASSSPGWRWQFF. CDR3 nucleotide sequence: TGTGCCAGCAGTTCCCCTGGATGGAGGTGGCAGTTCTTC.

The CDR3 sequence: CASSCSRDRDYGYTF. CDR3 DNA: TGTGCCAGCAGTTGCTCCCGGGACAGGGACTATGGCTACACCTTC. The V call is TRBV6-9, the J call TRBJ1-2; 9 nucleotides align to TRBD1. Per germline, CDR1 MNHGY and CDR2 SVAAGI. Trimming at V came to 4 bases and at J to 3 bases, leaving 6 bases not matched to a gene. The CDR3 runs 15 residues.

V and J are TRBV9 and TRBJ1-2; a possible D gene is TRBD1 (6 bases). Trimming removed 0 bases at V and 3 bases at J, with 15 bases between. Per germline, CDR1 SGDLS and CDR2 YYNGEE. This CDR3 has 16 residues. CDR3 bases: TGTGCCAGCAGCGTAGACATGATAGGGGGGGACTATGGCTACACCTTC. It yields the protein CASSVDMIGGDYGYTF. The full variable domain, completed using reference TRBV9 and TRBJ1-2, is DSGVTQTPKHLITATGQRVTLRCSPRSGDLSVYWYQQSLDQGLQFLIQYYNGEERAKGNILERFSAQQFPDLHSELNLSSLELGDSALYFCASSVDMIGGDYGYTFGSGTRLTVV.

V and J are TRBV5-1 and TRBJ2-2; the match to TRBD2 covers 14 bases. This CDR3 has 17 residues. Germline V gene lookup returns CDR1 SGHRS and CDR2 YFSETQ. The J segment lost 4 bases and the V segment lost 3 bases, leaving 5 bases of the junction unmatched. For the CDR3, the DNA is TGCGCCAGCAGCTCGGGACTAGCGGGAGCCGTCACCGGGGAGCTGTTTTTT. Translating it yields CASSSGLAGAVTGELFF.

The V gene is TRBV19, the J gene TRBJ2-5; weak D call: TRBD1 (5 bases). The end of the DNA aligns better with TRBJ2-7, so the J call may be wrong. The CDR3 consists of 15 residues. Germline-derived CDR1 and CDR2 are LNHDA and SQIVND (reference sequence). CDR3 sequence reads: CASSSGLDNSYEQYF. The CDR3 DNA reads TGTGCCAGTAGTAGTGGGCTGGACAACTCCTACGAGCAGTACTTC.

The chain recombines TRBV29-1 with TRBJ2-6; 10 nucleotides agree with TRBD1. This CDR3 comprises 15 residues. Germline V gene data show CDR1 as SQVTM and CDR2 as ANQGSEA. V dropped 7 bases and J dropped 3; count of bases not matched to a gene: 6. The CDR3 DNA follows: TGCAGCGCACGACAGGGGGCGCGTGGGGCCAACGTCCTGACTTTC. It yields the protein CSARQGARGANVLTF.

The rearrangement joins TRBV2 to TRBJ2-5; 12 bases match TRBD2. With the DNA end fitting TRBJ2-7 better, the J assignment may be wrong. In germline, CDR1 is SNHLY, CDR2 FYNNEI. CDR3 length equals 15 residues. The CDR3 here is CASSVGLAGASEQYF. The CDR3, as DNA: TGTGCCAGCAGTGTGGGACTAGCGGGCGCAAGCGAGCAGTACTTC.

V gene TRBV4-3 combines with J gene TRBJ2-2; possible D gene TRBD1, 6 bases. Per germline, CDR1 LGHNA and CDR2 YSLEER. V shed 5 bases and J shed 4 bases, with 11 bases lying between them. CDR3 length: 14 amino acids. CDR3 nucleotide sequence: TGCGCCAGCAGCGTCGTAGGGGGCACCGGGGAGCTGTTTTTT. This gives the protein CASSVVGGTGELFF.

The chain employs TRBV7-2 and TRBJ2-7, with 8 bases lining up with TRBD1. The CDR3 extends over 14 amino acids. The germline CDR1 and CDR2 sequences are SGHTA and FQGNSA. J lost 7 bases, V lost 3 bases, and 8 bases had no gene match. For the CDR3, the DNA is TGTGCCAGCAGCTTCCGGCAGGGGGCTTGGGAGCAGTACTTC. Its protein is CASSFRQGAWEQYF.

The CDR3 protein is CASSLLGSAGVEQFF. Written as DNA, the CDR3 is TGTGCCAGCAGCCTCCTGGGTAGCGCGGGGGTGGAGCAGTTCTTC. V usage is TRBV7-8 and J usage is TRBJ2-1; the match to TRBD2 covers 7 bases. Trimming removed 5 bases from V and 10 bases from J; junction bases left unmatched: 14. Germline-derived CDR1 and CDR2 are SGHVS and FQNEAQ. CDR3 size: 15 residues. The complete variable domain, with remaining parts taken from reference TRBV7-8 and TRBJ2-1, reads GAGVSQSPRYKVAKRGQDVALRCDPISGHVSLFWYQQALGQGPEFLTYFQNEAQLDKSGLPSDRFFAERPEGSVSTLKIQRTQQEDSAVYLCASSLLGSAGVEQFFGPGTRLTVL.

The chain recombines TRBV11-2 with TRBJ2-3, with 11 bases lining up with TRBD2. Germline trimming cut 0 bases from V and 2 bases from J; bases unmatched to any gene: 13. Germline V CDR1 and CDR2: SGHAT, FQNNGV. The CDR3 contains 20 residues. The CDR3 here is CASSLEVAGGPSRNTDTQYF. The CDR3 bases are TGTGCCAGCAGCTTAGAGGTAGCGGGAGGGCCTTCAAGAAACACAGATACGCAGTATTTT.